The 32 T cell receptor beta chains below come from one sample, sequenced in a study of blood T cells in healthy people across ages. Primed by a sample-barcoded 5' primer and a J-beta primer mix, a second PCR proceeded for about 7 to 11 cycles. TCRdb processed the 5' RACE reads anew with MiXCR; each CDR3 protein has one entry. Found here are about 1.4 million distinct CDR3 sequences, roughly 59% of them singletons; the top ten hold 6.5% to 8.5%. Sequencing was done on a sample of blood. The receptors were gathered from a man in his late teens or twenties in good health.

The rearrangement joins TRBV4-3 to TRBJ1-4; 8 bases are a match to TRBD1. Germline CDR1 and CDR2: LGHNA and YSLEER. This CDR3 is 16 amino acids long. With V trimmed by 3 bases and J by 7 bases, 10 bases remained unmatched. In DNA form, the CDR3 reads TGCGCCAGCAGCCACGGAGAGGGAGACAGGGGTGAAAAACTGTTTTTT. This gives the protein CASSHGEGDRGEKLFF.

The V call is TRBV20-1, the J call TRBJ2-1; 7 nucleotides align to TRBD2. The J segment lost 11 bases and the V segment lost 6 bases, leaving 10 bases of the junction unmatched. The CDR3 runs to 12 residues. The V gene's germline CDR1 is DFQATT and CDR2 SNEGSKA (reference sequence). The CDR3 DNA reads TGCAGTGCCCCCTCTGCGGGGGAACAGCAGTTCTTC. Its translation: CSAPSAGEQQFF.

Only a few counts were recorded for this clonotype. In DNA form, the CDR3 reads TGTGCCAGCAGCTTAGCGCAGGACAAAAACATTCAGTACTTC. Its protein is CASSLAQDKNIQYF. This sequence joins TRBV7-9 and TRBJ2-4; no reliable D call. The CDR3 extends over 14 amino acids. Germline assignment: CDR1 SEHNR and CDR2 FQNEAQ (reference sequence). V dropped 0 bases and J dropped 3 bases, with 6 bases sitting between them.

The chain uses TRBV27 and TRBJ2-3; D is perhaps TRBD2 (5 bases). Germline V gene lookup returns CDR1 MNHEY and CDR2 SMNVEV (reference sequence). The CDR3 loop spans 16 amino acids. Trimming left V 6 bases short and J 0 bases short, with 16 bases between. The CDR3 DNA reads TGTGCCAGCAGCTCACGAGGGTCGACTAGCACAGATACGCAGTATTTT. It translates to CASSSRGSTSTDTQYF.

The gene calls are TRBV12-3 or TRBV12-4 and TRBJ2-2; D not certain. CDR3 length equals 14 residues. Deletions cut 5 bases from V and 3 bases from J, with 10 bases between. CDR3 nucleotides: TGTGCCAGCAGTCAGATAGACGACACCGGGGAGCTGTTTTTT. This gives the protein CASSQIDDTGELFF.

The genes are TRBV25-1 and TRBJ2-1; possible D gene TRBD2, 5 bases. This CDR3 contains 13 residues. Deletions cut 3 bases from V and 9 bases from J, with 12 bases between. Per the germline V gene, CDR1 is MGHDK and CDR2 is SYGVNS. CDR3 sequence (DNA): TGTGCCAGCAGTGACTCCCTCAGCGGTGAGCAGTTCTTC. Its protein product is CASSDSLSGEQFF.

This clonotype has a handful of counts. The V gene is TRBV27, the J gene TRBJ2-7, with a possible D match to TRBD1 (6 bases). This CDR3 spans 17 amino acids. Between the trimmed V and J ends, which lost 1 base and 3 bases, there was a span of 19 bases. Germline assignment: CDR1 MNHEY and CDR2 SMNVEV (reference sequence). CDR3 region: CASSLFYRADRYYEQYF. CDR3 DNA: TGTGCCAGCAGTTTATTTTACAGGGCGGATAGATACTACGAGCAGTACTTC.

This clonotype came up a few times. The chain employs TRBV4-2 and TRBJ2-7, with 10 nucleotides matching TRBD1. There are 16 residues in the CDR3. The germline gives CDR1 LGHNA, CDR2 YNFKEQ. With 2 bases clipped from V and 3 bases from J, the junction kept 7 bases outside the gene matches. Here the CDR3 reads CASSQQTGTGVYEQYF. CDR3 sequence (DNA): TGTGCCAGCAGCCAACAGACCGGGACAGGGGTCTACGAGCAGTACTTC.

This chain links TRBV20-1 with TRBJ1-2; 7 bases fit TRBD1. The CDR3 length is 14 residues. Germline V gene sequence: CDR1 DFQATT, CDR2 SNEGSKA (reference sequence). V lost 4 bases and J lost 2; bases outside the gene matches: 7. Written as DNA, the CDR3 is TGCAGTGCTACCCGGGACAGCCAGAACTATGGCTACACCTTC. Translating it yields CSATRDSQNYGYTF.

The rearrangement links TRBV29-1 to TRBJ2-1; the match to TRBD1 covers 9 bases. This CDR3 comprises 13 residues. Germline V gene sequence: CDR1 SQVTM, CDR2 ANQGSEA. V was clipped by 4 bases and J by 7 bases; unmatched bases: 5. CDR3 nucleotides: TGCAGCGTTGGGGGACAGGGTTTGAATGAGCAGTTCTTC. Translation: CSVGGQGLNEQFF.

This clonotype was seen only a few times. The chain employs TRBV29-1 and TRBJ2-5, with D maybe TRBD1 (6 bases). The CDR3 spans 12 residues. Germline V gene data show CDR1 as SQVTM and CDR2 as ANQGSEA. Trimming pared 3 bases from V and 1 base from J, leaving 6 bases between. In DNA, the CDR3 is TGCAGCGTTGAGGACAGCCAAGAGACCCAGTACTTC. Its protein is CSVEDSQETQYF.

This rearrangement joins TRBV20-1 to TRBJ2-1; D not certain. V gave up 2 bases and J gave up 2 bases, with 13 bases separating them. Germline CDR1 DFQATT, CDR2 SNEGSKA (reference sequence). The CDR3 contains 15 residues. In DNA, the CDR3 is TGCAGTGCTAGACCGTGGGCCGCGACCTACAATGAGCAGTTCTTC. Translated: CSARPWAATYNEQFF.

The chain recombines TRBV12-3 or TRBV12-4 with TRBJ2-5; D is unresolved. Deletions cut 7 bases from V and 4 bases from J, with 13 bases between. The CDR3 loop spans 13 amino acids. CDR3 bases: TGTGCCAGCACCTCCCGGCAGGCAGAGACCCAGTACTTC. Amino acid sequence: CASTSRQAETQYF.

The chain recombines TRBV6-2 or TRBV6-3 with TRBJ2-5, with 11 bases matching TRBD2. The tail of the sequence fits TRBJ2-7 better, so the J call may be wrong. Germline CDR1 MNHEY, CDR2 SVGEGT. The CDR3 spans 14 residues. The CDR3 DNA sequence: TGTGCCAGCAGTTACTCGACTAGCGGGGCCGAGCAGTACTTC. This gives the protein CASSYSTSGAEQYF.

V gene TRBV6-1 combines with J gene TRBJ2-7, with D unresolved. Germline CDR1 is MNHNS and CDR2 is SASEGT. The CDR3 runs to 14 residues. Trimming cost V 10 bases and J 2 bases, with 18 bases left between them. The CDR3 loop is CANNLENKAYEQYF. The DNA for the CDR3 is TGTGCCAACAATCTGGAAAACAAGGCCTACGAGCAGTACTTC.

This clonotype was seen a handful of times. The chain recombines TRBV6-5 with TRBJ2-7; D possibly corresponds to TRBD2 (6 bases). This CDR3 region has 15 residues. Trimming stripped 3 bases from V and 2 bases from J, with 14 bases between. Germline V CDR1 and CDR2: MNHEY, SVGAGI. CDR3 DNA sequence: TGTGCCAGCAGTTATCTGTCTAGCGAACCCTACGAGCAGTACTTC. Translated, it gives CASSYLSSEPYEQYF.

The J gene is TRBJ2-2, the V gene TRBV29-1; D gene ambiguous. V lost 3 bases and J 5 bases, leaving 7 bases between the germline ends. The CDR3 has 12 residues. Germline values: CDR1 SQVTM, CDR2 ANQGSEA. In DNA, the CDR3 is TGCAGCGTTGAGACGGAAACCGGGGAGCTGTTTTTT. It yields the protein CSVETETGELFF.

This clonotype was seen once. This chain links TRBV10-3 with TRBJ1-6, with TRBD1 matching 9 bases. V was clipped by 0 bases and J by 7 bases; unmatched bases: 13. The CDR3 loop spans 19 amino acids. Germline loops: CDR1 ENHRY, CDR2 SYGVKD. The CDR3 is CAISESVTGGPRTNSPLHF. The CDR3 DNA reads TGTGCCATCAGTGAGTCCGTGACAGGGGGGCCACGTACCAATTCACCCCTCCACTTT.

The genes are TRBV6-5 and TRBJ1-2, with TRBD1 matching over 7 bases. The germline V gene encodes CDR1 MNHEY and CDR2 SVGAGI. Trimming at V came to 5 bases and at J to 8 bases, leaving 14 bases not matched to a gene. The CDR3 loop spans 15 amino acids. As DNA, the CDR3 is TGTGCCAGCAGTGGACCGACAGGGACCTTACGGGGCTACACCTTC. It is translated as CASSGPTGTLRGYTF.

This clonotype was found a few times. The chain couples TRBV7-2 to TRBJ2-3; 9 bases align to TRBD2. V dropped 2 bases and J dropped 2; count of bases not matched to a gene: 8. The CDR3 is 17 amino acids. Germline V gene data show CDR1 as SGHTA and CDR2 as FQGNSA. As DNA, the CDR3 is TGTGCCAGCAGCTTAAATAGCGGGAGACAACACACAGATACGCAGTATTTT. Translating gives CASSLNSGRQHTDTQYF.

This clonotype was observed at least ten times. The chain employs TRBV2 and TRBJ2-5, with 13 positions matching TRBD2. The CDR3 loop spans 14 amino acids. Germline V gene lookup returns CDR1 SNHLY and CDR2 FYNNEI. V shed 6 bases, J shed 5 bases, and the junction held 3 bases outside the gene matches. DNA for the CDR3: TGTGCCAGCAGCCGACTAGCGGGGGGTGAGACCCAGTACTTC. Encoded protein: CASSRLAGGETQYF.

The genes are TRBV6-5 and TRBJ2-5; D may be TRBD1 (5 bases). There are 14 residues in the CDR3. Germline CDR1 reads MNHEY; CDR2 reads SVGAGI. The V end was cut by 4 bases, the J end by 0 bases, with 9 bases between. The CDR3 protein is CASSWGDNQETQYF. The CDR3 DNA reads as TGTGCCAGCAGTTGGGGCGATAACCAAGAGACCCAGTACTTC.

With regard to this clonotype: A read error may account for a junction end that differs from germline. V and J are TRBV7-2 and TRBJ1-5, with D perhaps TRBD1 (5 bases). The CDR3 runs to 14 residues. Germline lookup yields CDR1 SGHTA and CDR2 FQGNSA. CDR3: CACSVPQGNQPQHF. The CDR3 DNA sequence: TGTGCCTGCAGCGTCCCACAGGGCAATCAGCCCCAGCATTTT.

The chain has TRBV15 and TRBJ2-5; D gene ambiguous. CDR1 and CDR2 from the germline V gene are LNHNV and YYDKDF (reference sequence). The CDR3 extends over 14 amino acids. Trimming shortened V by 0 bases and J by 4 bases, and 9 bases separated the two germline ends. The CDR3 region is CATSRDLTGETQYF. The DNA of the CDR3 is TGTGCCACCAGCAGAGATTTAACCGGAGAGACCCAGTACTTC.

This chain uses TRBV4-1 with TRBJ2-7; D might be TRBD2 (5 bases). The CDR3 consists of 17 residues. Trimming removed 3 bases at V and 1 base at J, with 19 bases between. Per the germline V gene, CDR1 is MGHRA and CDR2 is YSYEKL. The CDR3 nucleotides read TGCGCCAGCAGCCAGCTCATAGTAATTACGGGATCCTACGAGCAGTACTTC. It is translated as CASSQLIVITGSYEQYF.

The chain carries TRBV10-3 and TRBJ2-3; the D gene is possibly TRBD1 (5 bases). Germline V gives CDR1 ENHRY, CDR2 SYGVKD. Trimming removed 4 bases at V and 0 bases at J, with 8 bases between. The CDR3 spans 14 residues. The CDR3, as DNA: TGTGCCATCAGTGGACAGCTTAGCACAGATACGCAGTATTTT. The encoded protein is CAISGQLSTDTQYF.

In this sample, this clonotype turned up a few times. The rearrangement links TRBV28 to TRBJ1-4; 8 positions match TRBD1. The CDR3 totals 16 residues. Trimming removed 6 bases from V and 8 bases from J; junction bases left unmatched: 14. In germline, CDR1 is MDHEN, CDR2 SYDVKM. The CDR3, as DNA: TGTGCCAGCAGCCCTCTGGGGACAGGAGGCGACGAAAAACTGTTTTTT. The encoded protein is CASSPLGTGGDEKLFF. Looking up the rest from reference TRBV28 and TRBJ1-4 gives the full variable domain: DVKVTQSSRYLVKRTGEKVFLECVQDMDHENMFWYRQDPGLGLRLIYFSYDVKMKEKGDIPEGYSVSREKKERFSLILESASTNQTSMYLCASSPLGTGGDEKLFFGSGTQLSVL.

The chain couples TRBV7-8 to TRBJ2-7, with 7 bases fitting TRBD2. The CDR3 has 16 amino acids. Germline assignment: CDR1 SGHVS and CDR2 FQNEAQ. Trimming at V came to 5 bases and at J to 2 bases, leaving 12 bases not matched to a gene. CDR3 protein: CASSGIKRGYTYEQYF. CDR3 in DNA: TGTGCCAGCAGCGGGATAAAGCGGGGATACACCTACGAGCAGTACTTC.

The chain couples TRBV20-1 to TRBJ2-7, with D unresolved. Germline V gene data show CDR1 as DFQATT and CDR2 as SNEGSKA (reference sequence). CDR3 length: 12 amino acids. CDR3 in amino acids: CTAAASSYEQYF. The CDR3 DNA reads TGCACCGCGGCGGCGAGCTCCTACGAGCAGTACTTC.

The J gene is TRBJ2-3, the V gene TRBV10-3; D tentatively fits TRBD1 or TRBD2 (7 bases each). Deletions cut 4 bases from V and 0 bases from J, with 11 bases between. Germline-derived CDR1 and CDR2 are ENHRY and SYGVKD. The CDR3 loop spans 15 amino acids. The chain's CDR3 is CAISVGGGSTDTQYF. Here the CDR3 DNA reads TGTGCCATCAGTGTGGGAGGGGGCAGCACAGATACGCAGTATTTT.

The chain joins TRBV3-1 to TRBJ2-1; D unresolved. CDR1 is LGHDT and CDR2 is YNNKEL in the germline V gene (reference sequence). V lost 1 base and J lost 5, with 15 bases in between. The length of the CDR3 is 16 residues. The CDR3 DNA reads TGTGCCAGCAGCCAAGGGACCGTTAGCCGCGACAATGAGCAGTTCTTC. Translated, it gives CASSQGTVSRDNEQFF.

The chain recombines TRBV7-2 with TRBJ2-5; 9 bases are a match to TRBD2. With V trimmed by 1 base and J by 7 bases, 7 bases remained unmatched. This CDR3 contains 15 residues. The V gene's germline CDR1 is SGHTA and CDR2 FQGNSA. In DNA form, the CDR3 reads TGTGCCAGCAGCTTAGTTACCGGCGGGGGGGCGACCCAGTACTTC. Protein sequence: CASSLVTGGGATQYF.